The sequence of this T cell receptor beta chain was determined in a study of identical twins. Study-level findings and limits: Without tracking the same donors, conclusions rested on cross-sectional statistical analysis. Where out-of-frame alpha sequences were twin-shared, they showed excess low generation probability.

No donor was unhealthy or non-Caucasian. Many counts were recorded for this clonotype. What it binds is not known. Trimming cost V 6 bases and J 1 base, with 2 bases left between them. Germline V CDR1 and CDR2: ENHRY, SYGVKD. This CDR3 comprises 11 residues. A universal primer site was added by template switching, and unique molecular identifiers were carried by the cDNA. MiXCR was run by TCRdb on the 5' RACE reads, yielding one entry per CDR3 protein. This table holds hundreds of thousands of distinct CDR3 sequences, approximately 13% found once. This sample also belongs to another study, concerning yellow fever vaccine responses in identical twins.

The clonotype was recovered from a woman aged 18-29 years in good health. Input material: PBMCs. This rearrangement joins TRBV10-3 to TRBJ2-3; no definite D call. CDR3 nucleotide sequence: TGTGCCATCAGGGGCACAGATACGCAGTATTTT. It yields the protein CAIRGTDTQYF.